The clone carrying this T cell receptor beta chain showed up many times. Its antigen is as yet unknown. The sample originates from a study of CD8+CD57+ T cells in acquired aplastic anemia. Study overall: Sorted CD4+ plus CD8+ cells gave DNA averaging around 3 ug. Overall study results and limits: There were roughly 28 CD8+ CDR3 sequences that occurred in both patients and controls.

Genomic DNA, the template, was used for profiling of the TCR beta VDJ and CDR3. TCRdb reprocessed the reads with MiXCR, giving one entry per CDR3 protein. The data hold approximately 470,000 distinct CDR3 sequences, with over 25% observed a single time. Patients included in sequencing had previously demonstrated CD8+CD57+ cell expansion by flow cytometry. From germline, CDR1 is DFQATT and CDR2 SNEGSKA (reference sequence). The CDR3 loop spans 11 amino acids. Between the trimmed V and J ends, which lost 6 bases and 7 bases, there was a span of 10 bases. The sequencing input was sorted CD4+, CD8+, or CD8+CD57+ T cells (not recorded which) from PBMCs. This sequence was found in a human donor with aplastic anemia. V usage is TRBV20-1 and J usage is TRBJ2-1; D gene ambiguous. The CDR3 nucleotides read TGCAGTGCCCCGCGGATGAATGAGCAGTTCTTC. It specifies CSAPRMNEQFF.